The rows below give T cell receptor beta chains drawn from one sample of a study of blood T cell repertoires in COVID-19. Data came from immunoSEQ multiplex PCR; TCRdb stores just in-frame clones and leaves some out. The sample consists of 250,000 to 400,000 clones, about 88% of them appearing once. The sequenced material came from PBMCs or T cells enriched from blood (not recorded which). These receptors originate from a man aged 60-69 years who had recovered from COVID-19. Each CDR3 is given with its conserved first and last residue. The order of the fields is J gene, V gene, clone size, D gene, CDR3 protein, CDR3 DNA. A D gene is named only where the DNA matches it firmly. The listing skips clone size in some rows; elsewhere it reads once, few, many or a size class.

TRBJ1-5,TRBV2,.,TRBD1,CASSEDRGGNQPQHF,TGTGCCAGCAGTGAAGACAGGGGTGGCAATCAGCCCCAGCATTTT
TRBJ2-3,TRBV7-9,.,TRBD1,CASSPLDRGRVDTQYF,TGTGCCAGCAGCCCCCTGGACAGGGGGCGAGTAGATACGCAGTATTTT
TRBJ1-3,TRBV9,.,TRBD1,CASSATGVRNTIYF,TGTGCCAGCAGCGCCACAGGGGTTAGAAACACCATATATTTT
TRBJ2-3,TRBV19,.,.,CATRRESTDTQYF,TGTGCCACCCGACGGGAATCCACAGATACGCAGTATTTT
TRBJ2-2,TRBV13,once,TRBD1,CASSLLGTGVTGELFF,TGTGCCAGCAGCTTACTCGGGACAGGGGTCACCGGGGAGCTGTTTTTT
TRBJ2-6,TRBV7-2,.,.,CASSLLISGANVLTF,TGTGCCAGCAGCTTATTAATCTCTGGGGCCAACGTCCTGACTTTC
TRBJ1-6,TRBV10-1,.,TRBD1,CASRGQGANSPLHF,TGCGCCAGCCGAGGACAGGGGGCCAATTCACCCCTCCACTTT
TRBJ1-1,TRBV19,.,.,CASRSMAGDMNTEAFF,TGTGCCAGTAGGTCGATGGCAGGGGATATGAACACTGAAGCTTTCTTT
TRBJ1-1,TRBV5-1,once,.,CASSLAQGKAMNTEAFF,TGCGCCAGCAGCTTGGCGCAGGGAAAGGCGATGAACACTGAAGCTTTCTTT
TRBJ1-5,TRBV3-1/TRBV3-2,.,TRBD1,CASSPARQGDQPQHF,TGTGCCAGCAGTCCTGCCCGACAGGGGGATCAGCCCCAGCATTTT
TRBJ2-7,TRBV14,.,.,CASSQGATRIWSYEQYF,TGTGCCAGCAGCCAAGGGGCGACACGAATCTGGTCCTACGAGCAGTACTTC
TRBJ2-7,TRBV27,once,TRBD2,CASSLGTSGSGEQYF,TGTGCCAGCAGTTTAGGGACTAGCGGGAGTGGCGAGCAGTACTTC
TRBJ2-5,TRBV28,.,TRBD1,CASSLGTGEETQYF,TGTGCCAGCAGTTTAGGGACAGGGGAAGAGACCCAGTACTTC
TRBJ2-7,TRBV7-9,.,.,CASSLEGVAYEQYF,TGTGCCAGCAGCTTGGAAGGGGTGGCCTACGAGCAGTACTTC
TRBJ1-2,TRBV3-1/TRBV3-2,.,.,CASSPSSVDSYGYTF,TGTGCCAGCAGCCCCTCGTCGGTGGACTCCTATGGCTACACCTTC
TRBJ1-6,TRBV7-3,once,.,CASSLYRENSPLHF,TGTGCCAGCAGCTTATACAGGGAGAATTCACCCCTCCACTTT
TRBJ2-7,TRBV10-2,once,.,CASSEEWFYEQYF,TGCGCCAGCAGTGAGGAGTGGTTCTACGAGCAGTACTTC
TRBJ1-1,TRBV9,.,.,CASSVAGGPEAFF,TGTGCCAGCAGCGTAGCGGGAGGACCTGAAGCTTTCTTT
TRBJ2-3,TRBV5-4,.,TRBD2,CASSLISGGQGDTQYF,TGTGCCAGCAGCTTGATAAGCGGGGGTCAGGGAGATACGCAGTATTTT
TRBJ2-5,TRBV24-1,.,TRBD1,CATSDVDRGVRETQYF,TGTGCCACCAGTGATGTGGACAGGGGAGTACGAGAGACCCAGTACTTC
TRBJ1-2,TRBV6-1,.,.,CASSEAEAGLGGYTF,TGTGCCAGCAGTGAAGCGGAGGCAGGTCTGGGTGGCTACACCTTC
TRBJ2-7,TRBV7-2,.,.,CASSPRESYEQYF,TGTGCCAGCAGCCCCCGCGAATCCTACGAGCAGTACTTC
TRBJ1-2,TRBV6-1,.,.,CASSESQGDGYTF,TGTGCCAGCAGTGAATCCCAGGGCGATGGCTACACCTTC
TRBJ2-7,TRBV5-1,.,TRBD2,CASSELMSGGFSYEQYF,TGCGCCAGCAGTGAGCTCATGAGCGGGGGGTTCTCCTACGAGCAGTACTTC
TRBJ2-4,TRBV6-5,.,.,CASRQGQQNIQYF,TGTGCCAGCAGACAAGGACAGCAAAACATTCAGTACTTC
TRBJ1-1,TRBV6-5,.,TRBD1,CAIRQGAEAFF,TGTGCCATCAGACAGGGAGCTGAAGCTTTCTTT
TRBJ2-4,TRBV7-9,.,.,CASSSMAGRQNIQYF,TGTGCCAGCAGCTCCATGGCGGGGCGCCAAAACATTCAGTACTTC
TRBJ2-3,TRBV30,.,TRBD2,CASTTSGGADTQYF,TGTGCCTCAACGACTAGCGGGGGGGCAGATACGCAGTATTTT
TRBJ2-7,TRBV21-1,once,.,CASSKVVARSYEQYF,TGTGCCAGCAGCAAAGTGGTAGCCCGCTCCTACGAGCAGTACTTC
TRBJ1-5,TRBV5-6,.,.,CASSLRRGRNQPQHF,TGTGCCAGCAGCTTGAGGAGGGGTCGGAATCAGCCCCAGCATTTT
TRBJ2-7,TRBV9,once,TRBD2,CASSYLAGALRFYEQYF,TGTGCCAGCAGCTACCTAGCGGGGGCGCTTCGGTTCTACGAGCAGTACTTC
TRBJ2-1,TRBV2,.,TRBD2,CASSLQLAGQNNEQFF,TGTGCCAGCAGTCTTCAACTAGCGGGGCAAAACAATGAGCAGTTCTTC
TRBJ2-3,TRBV7-2,.,TRBD2,CASSLVGGGSSDTQYF,TGTGCCAGCAGCTTAGTGGGCGGGGGGTCCTCCGATACGCAGTATTTT
TRBJ2-1,TRBV7-3,.,.,CASSPRGGSYEQFF,TGTGCCAGCAGCCCGCGCGGAGGTAGCTATGAGCAGTTCTTC
TRBJ2-2,TRBV27,.,.,CASRAGSNTGELFF,TGTGCCAGCAGGGCGGGATCGAACACCGGGGAGCTGTTTTTT
TRBJ1-1,TRBV20-1,.,.,CSASPISGDTEAFF,TGCAGTGCTAGTCCTATCTCGGGGGATACTGAAGCTTTCTTT
TRBJ1-2,TRBV6-6,.,.,CASRDSYYGYTF,TGTGCCAGCAGGGACAGCTACTATGGCTACACCTTC
TRBJ1-2,TRBV7-9,few,.,CASSFIGVSYGYTF,TGTGCCAGCAGCTTCATAGGGGTGAGCTATGGCTACACCTTC
TRBJ2-3,TRBV19,.,TRBD2,CASSTGSGTNTDTQYF,TGTGCCAGTAGTACCGGTTCAGGGACTAACACAGATACGCAGTATTTT
TRBJ1-5,TRBV5-1,.,.,CASSPNGGGNQPQHF,TGCGCCAGCAGCCCGAACGGGGGTGGCAATCAGCCCCAGCATTTT
TRBJ2-7,TRBV2,.,TRBD1,CASSDRDRAYEQYF,TGTGCCAGCAGTGACCGGGACAGGGCTTACGAGCAGTACTTC
TRBJ1-2,TRBV28,.,.,CASSLGGTQGLGYTF,TGTGCCAGCAGTTTAGGTGGGACACAGGGTTTAGGCTACACCTTC
TRBJ1-2,TRBV6-5,.,TRBD1,CASSYPGQGFGYTF,TGTGCCAGCAGTTATCCGGGACAGGGGTTTGGCTACACCTTC
TRBJ1-4,TRBV4-1,.,.,CASSQGGGLGEKLFF,TGCGCCAGCAGCCAAGGGGGGGGGTTAGGTGAAAAACTGTTTTTT
TRBJ2-3,TRBV5-4,.,TRBD1,CASSLRQGRTDTQYF,TGTGCCAGCAGCTTACGACAGGGACGCACAGATACGCAGTATTTT
TRBJ2-1,TRBV7-9,.,TRBD2,CASSSGTSEYNEQFF,TGTGCCAGCAGCTCCGGGACTAGCGAGTACAATGAGCAGTTCTTC
TRBJ2-1,TRBV5-1,.,TRBD1,CASSSNYRGIPYNEQFF,TGCGCCAGCAGCTCGAACTACAGGGGGATACCCTACAATGAGCAGTTCTTC
TRBJ1-4,TRBV2,once,.,CASSEGAGEEKLFF,TGTGCCAGCAGTGAAGGGGCAGGGGAAGAAAAACTGTTTTTT
TRBJ2-7,TRBV6-1,once,TRBD2,CASSERASGSGEQYF,TGTGCCAGCAGTGAACGAGCTAGCGGGAGCGGCGAGCAGTACTTC
TRBJ2-1,TRBV10-3,.,.,CAIRAGTSYNEQFF,TGTGCCATCAGGGCGGGCACCTCCTACAATGAGCAGTTCTTC
TRBJ2-2,TRBV6-7,.,TRBD1,CASRGPGGRELFF,TGTGCCAGCCGAGGACCAGGGGGCAGGGAGCTGTTTTTT
TRBJ2-7,TRBV6-2/TRBV6-3,.,TRBD1,CASSRGQAEMQYF,TGTGCCAGCAGCCGAGGACAGGCTGAGATGCAGTACTTC
TRBJ1-4,TRBV9,once,.,CASSGITGGSNEKLFF,TGTGCCAGCAGCGGGATCACGGGGGGATCTAATGAAAAACTGTTTTTT
TRBJ2-5,TRBV4-1,.,.,CASSQGQRGKETQYF,TGCGCCAGCAGCCAAGGTCAAAGGGGAAAAGAGACCCAGTACTTC
TRBJ2-3,TRBV5-5,.,TRBD1,CASGKGQATDTQYF,TGTGCCAGCGGGAAGGGACAGGCCACAGATACGCAGTATTTT
TRBJ1-2,TRBV6-5,.,.,CASSRGYGYTF,TGTGCCAGCAGTCGGGGCTATGGCTACACCTTC
TRBJ1-2,TRBV5-4,.,TRBD1,CASSPLQGYGYTF,TGTGCCAGCAGCCCCCTACAGGGGTATGGCTACACCTTC
TRBJ1-1,TRBV2,.,.,CASSPDMNTEAFF,TGTGCCAGCAGTCCCGACATGAACACTGAAGCTTTCTTT
TRBJ2-1,TRBV7-8,.,TRBD2,CASSIIAAAGEVNEQFF,TGTGCCAGCAGCATCATAGCGGCAGCGGGAGAGGTAAATGAGCAGTTCTTC
TRBJ2-2,TRBV9,.,TRBD2,CASSVNKREGGTGELFF,TGTGCCAGCAGCGTGAATAAGCGGGAGGGCGGCACCGGGGAGCTGTTTTTT